These T cell receptor beta chains were read from a single sample in a study of blood T cell repertoires in COVID-19. Assay used: immunoSEQ multiplex PCR; TCRdb lists only in-frame clones, some missing. The data contain approximately 150,000 clones, around nine tenths of them singletons. Material: peripheral blood. The receptors were sampled from a woman in her sixties with acute or convalescent COVID-19. Both conserved end residues are part of each CDR3. A D gene is named only where the DNA matches it firmly. Size values are once, few and many counts, or a class for expanded clones, and some rows have none.

>TRBD1|TRBV9|NA|TRBJ2-5
CASSRDRSQETQYF
TGTGCCAGCAGCCGGGACAGGTCCCAAGAGACCCAGTACTTC
>NA|TRBV6-4|NA|TRBJ1-4
CASSDPTGGQQGVSEKLFF
TGTGCCAGCAGTGACCCCACTGGGGGACAACAGGGCGTTAGTGAAAAACTGTTTTTT
>NA|TRBV3-1/TRBV3-2|NA|TRBJ1-2
CASSQDLASFYGYTF
TGTGCCAGCAGCCAAGATTTAGCGTCATTCTATGGCTACACCTTC
>NA|TRBV28|NA|TRBJ1-2
CASSSRQRNYGYTF
TGTGCCAGCAGTTCCCGACAGAGAAACTATGGCTACACCTTC
>TRBD1|TRBV30|NA|TRBJ1-2
CAQQGQSLNGYGYTF
TGTGCCCAACAGGGACAGTCCCTAAATGGGTATGGCTACACCTTC
>TRBD1|TRBV12-3/TRBV12-4|NA|TRBJ1-3
CASRGQGRTIYF
TGTGCCAGCAGGGGACAGGGGAGAACCATATATTTT
>NA|TRBV30|once|TRBJ1-1
CAWSVYTGNTEAFF
TGTGCCTGGAGTGTATATACCGGTAACACTGAAGCTTTCTTT
>NA|TRBV5-1|NA|TRBJ2-5
CASSPVERIQETQYF
TGCGCCAGCAGCCCCGTCGAGCGGATCCAAGAGACCCAGTACTTC
>NA|TRBV29-1|NA|TRBJ1-5
CSVRIGGNQPQHF
TGCAGCGTGAGGATTGGAGGAAATCAGCCCCAGCATTTT
>NA|TRBV11-2|NA|TRBJ1-3
CASSLDGQHTIYF
TGTGCCAGCAGCTTAGATGGACAGCACACCATATATTTT
>NA|TRBV19|NA|TRBJ2-2
CASSSPGTPSNTGELFF
TGTGCCAGTAGTAGCCCCGGGACACCTAGCAACACCGGGGAGCTGTTTTTT
>TRBD2|TRBV7-2|NA|TRBJ2-5
CASSLPLASGGAETQYF
TGTGCCAGCAGCTTACCCCTGGCTAGCGGGGGGGCGGAGACCCAGTACTTC
>NA|TRBV7-9|NA|TRBJ1-1
CASSLAQGPEAFF
TGTGCCAGCAGCTTGGCGCAGGGCCCCGAAGCTTTCTTT
>NA|TRBV7-2|once|TRBJ1-3
CASSREGGPGNTIYF
TGTGCCAGCAGCCGCGAGGGAGGCCCTGGAAACACCATATATTTT
>NA|TRBV9|NA|TRBJ2-3
CASSVDRRGTDTQYF
TGTGCCAGCAGCGTAGATCGGCGGGGTACAGATACGCAGTATTTT
>NA|TRBV7-8|NA|TRBJ2-7
CASSVSGETEQYF
TGTGCCAGCAGTGTTTCCGGGGAAACCGAGCAGTACTTC
>TRBD1|TRBV6-6|NA|TRBJ1-2
CASSTDRGPTNYGYTF
TGTGCCAGCAGTACGGACAGGGGACCTACCAACTATGGCTACACCTTC
>NA|TRBV3-1/TRBV3-2|NA|TRBJ1-5
CASSQDQGLGPQHF
TGTGCCAGCAGCCAAGACCAGGGCTTAGGGCCCCAGCATTTT
>NA|TRBV5-1|NA|TRBJ2-5
CASRGEELPGETQYF
TGCGCCAGCAGAGGGGAGGAACTTCCCGGGGAGACCCAGTACTTC
>TRBD1|TRBV15|NA|TRBJ1-2
CATSSARRTGNNNYGYTF
TGTGCCACCAGCAGCGCAAGACGGACAGGGAATAATAACTATGGCTACACCTTC
>NA|TRBV19|NA|TRBJ2-7
CASSVSRELTYEQYF
TGTGCCAGTAGTGTCTCCAGGGAATTGACCTACGAGCAGTACTTC
>TRBD2|TRBV9|NA|TRBJ2-1
CASSVGGLAGGEQFF
TGTGCCAGCAGCGTAGGAGGGTTAGCGGGGGGTGAGCAGTTCTTC
>NA|TRBV19|NA|TRBJ1-6
CASSGIQGGSPLHF
TGTGCCAGTAGTGGGATCCAGGGAGGCTCACCCCTCCACTTT
>TRBD2|TRBV5-6|few|TRBJ2-7
CASSTVAGARYSYEQYF
TGTGCCAGCAGCACCGTAGCGGGGGCCCGGTACTCATACGAGCAGTACTTC
>TRBD1|TRBV15|NA|TRBJ2-5
CATSDRVQETQYF
TGTGCCACCAGTGACAGGGTCCAAGAGACCCAGTACTTC
>TRBD1|TRBV19|NA|TRBJ2-5
CASSIKFGTAQETQYF
TGTGCCAGTAGTATTAAGTTCGGGACAGCTCAAGAGACCCAGTACTTC
>TRBD2|TRBV24-1|NA|TRBJ2-1
CATSGGHYNEQFF
TGTGCCACGAGCGGGGGCCATTACAATGAGCAGTTCTTC
>NA|TRBV11-2|NA|TRBJ1-2
CASSLVQWAGGYTF
TGTGCCAGCAGCTTAGTTCAGTGGGCAGGCGGCTACACCTTC
>NA|TRBV9|NA|TRBJ2-2
CASNRQGGAGELFF
TGTGCCAGCAACAGACAGGGAGGAGCCGGGGAGCTGTTTTTT
>TRBD1|TRBV5-1|NA|TRBJ2-1
CASSPGQGSYNEQFF
TGCGCCAGCAGCCCAGGACAGGGGTCTTACAATGAGCAGTTCTTC
>TRBD1|TRBV7-6|NA|TRBJ2-1
CASSPDRSYNEQFF
TGTGCCAGCAGCCCGGACAGGTCCTACAATGAGCAGTTCTTC
>TRBD2|TRBV3-1/TRBV3-2|few|TRBJ2-1
CASSQVVAGAYNEQFF
TGTGCCAGCAGCCAGGTTGTAGCGGGGGCCTACAATGAGCAGTTCTTC
>TRBD2|TRBV7-3|once|TRBJ2-1
CASSLRLAGYNEQFF
TGTGCCAGCAGCTTACGACTAGCGGGATACAATGAGCAGTTCTTC
>NA|TRBV9|NA|TRBJ2-7
CASSLDSANGYEQYF
TGTGCCAGCAGCCTGGACAGCGCCAACGGGTACGAGCAGTACTTC
>TRBD1|TRBV23-1|NA|TRBJ1-1
CASSPPQGRDTEAFF
TGCGCCAGCAGTCCACCACAGGGGCGGGACACTGAAGCTTTCTTT
>TRBD2|TRBV6-2/TRBV6-3|NA|TRBJ2-1
CASSDPGGGYNEQFF
TGTGCCAGCAGCGACCCCGGGGGGGGCTACAATGAGCAGTTCTTC
>TRBD1|TRBV7-3|NA|TRBJ2-6
CASSSGQGLLSGANVLTF
TGTGCCAGCAGCTCGGGACAGGGACTCCTCTCTGGGGCCAACGTCCTGACTTTC
>NA|TRBV2|NA|TRBJ1-3
CASSLGGGAGNTIYF
TGTGCCAGCAGTCTTGGGGGAGGGGCTGGAAACACCATATATTTT
>TRBD1|TRBV6-5|NA|TRBJ1-4
CASRRTGIEKLFF
TGTGCCAGCAGAAGGACAGGGATTGAAAAACTGTTTTTT
>TRBD1|TRBV28|few|TRBJ2-3
CASSMGQGTDTQYF
TGTGCCAGCAGTATGGGACAGGGGACAGATACGCAGTATTTT